This T cell receptor (beta chain) emerged from a study of shared clonotypes between healthy human individuals. About the study: In total, the donors were a couple of women and three men aged 18 to 49. Each donor contributed plates that comprised three CD4 naive, three CD4 memory, two CD8 naive and one CD8 memory.

Cells designated naive CD8 were CD45RO-negative and were positively selected for CCR7, with terminally differentiated effector memory CD45RA+ cells excluded. At deep level, the assay was performed. Here immunoSEQ multiplex PCR was the method, and the copy in TCRdb shows in-frame clones only, minus some. The sample records some 630,000 clones, roughly 96% being singletons. Overall study findings and caveats: Clonotypes that were shared across a handful of donors made up approximately 5% of naive CD4 clonotypes.

Concerning this clone: The target antigen is unknown.

The sequenced material came from naive CD8+ T cells sorted from blood. The sequence was obtained from a woman between 25 and 40 years old in good health.

CDR3 DNA sequence: TGCAGCGTCTCGCCGCGAACCGGGACTAGCGGGGACCAGTTCTTC. It is translated as CSVSPRTGTSGDQFF. The chain uses TRBV29-1 and TRBJ2-1; 13 nucleotides line up with TRBD2. Germline-derived CDR1 and CDR2 are SQVTM and ANQGSEA. Trimming at V came to 6 bases and at J to 13 bases, leaving 15 bases not matched to a gene. The CDR3 is 15 residues long.